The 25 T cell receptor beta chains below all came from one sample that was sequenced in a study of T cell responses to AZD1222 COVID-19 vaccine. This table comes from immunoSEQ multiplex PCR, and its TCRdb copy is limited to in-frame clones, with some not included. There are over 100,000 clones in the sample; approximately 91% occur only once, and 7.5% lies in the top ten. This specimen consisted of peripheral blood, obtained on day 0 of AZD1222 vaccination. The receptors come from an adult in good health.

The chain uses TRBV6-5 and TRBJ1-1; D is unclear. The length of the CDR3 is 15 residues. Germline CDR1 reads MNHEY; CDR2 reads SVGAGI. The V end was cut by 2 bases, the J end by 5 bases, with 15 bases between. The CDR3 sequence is CASSYLLGSGTEAFF. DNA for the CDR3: TGTGCCAGCAGTTACCTCCTGGGAAGTGGAACTGAAGCTTTCTTT.

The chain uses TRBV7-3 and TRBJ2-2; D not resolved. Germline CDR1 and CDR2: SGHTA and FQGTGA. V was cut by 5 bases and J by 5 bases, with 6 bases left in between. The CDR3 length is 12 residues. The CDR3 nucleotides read TGTGCCAGCAGCACACTAACCGGGGAGCTGTTTTTT. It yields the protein CASSTLTGELFF. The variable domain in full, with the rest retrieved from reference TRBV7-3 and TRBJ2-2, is GAGVSQTPSNKVTEKGKYVELRCDPISGHTALYWYRQSLGQGPEFLIYFQGTGAADDSGLPNDRFFAVRPEGSVSTLKIQRTERGDSAVYLCASSTLTGELFFGEGSRLTVL.

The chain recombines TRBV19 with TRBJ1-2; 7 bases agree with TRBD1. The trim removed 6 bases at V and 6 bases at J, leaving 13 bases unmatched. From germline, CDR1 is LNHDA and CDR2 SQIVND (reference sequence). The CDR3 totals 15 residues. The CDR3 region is CASRLLDRALDGYTF. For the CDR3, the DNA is TGTGCCAGTAGACTCCTCGACAGGGCCCTAGATGGCTACACCTTC.

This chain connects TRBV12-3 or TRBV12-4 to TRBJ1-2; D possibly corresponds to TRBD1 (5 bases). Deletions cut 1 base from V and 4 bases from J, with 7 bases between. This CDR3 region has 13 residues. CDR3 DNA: TGTGCCAGCAGTTTAGGGGGGTCCTATGGCTACACCTTC. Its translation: CASSLGGSYGYTF.

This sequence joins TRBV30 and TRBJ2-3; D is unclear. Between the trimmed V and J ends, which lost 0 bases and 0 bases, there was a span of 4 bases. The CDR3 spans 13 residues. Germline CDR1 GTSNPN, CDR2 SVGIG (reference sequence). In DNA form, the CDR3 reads TGTGCCTGGAGTGTCCGGAGCACAGATACGCAGTATTTT. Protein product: CAWSVRSTDTQYF.

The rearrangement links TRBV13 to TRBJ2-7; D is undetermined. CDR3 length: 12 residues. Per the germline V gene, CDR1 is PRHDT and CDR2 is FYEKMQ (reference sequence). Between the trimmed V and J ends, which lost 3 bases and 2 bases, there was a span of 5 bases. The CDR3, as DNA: TGTGCCAGCAGCTTGAGACCCTACGAGCAGTACTTC. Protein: CASSLRPYEQYF.

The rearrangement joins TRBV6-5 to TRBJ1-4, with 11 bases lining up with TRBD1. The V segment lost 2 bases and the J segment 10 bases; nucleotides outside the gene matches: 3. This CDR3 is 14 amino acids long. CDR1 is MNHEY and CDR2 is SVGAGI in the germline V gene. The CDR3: CASSYGTGGGKLFF. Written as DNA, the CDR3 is TGTGCCAGCAGTTACGGGACAGGGGGGGGAAAACTGTTTTTT.

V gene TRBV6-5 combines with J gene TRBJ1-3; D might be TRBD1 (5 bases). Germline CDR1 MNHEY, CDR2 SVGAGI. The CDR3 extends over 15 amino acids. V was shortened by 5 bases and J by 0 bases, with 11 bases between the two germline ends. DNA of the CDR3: TGTGCCAGCAGTAGGGGCGGAAACTCTGGAAACACCATATATTTT. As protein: CASSRGGNSGNTIYF.

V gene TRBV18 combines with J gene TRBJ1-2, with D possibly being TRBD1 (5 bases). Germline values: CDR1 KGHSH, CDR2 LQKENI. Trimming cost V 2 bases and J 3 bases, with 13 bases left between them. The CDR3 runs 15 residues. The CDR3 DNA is TGTGCCAGCTCACCAAACCTGGAGGGGTACTATGGCTACACCTTC. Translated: CASSPNLEGYYGYTF.

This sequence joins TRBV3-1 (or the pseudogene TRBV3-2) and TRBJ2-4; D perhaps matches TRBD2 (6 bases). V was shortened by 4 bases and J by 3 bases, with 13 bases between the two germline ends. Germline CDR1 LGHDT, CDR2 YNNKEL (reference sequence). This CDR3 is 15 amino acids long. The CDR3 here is CASSLPEGGKNIQYF. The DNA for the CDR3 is TGTGCCAGCAGCCTCCCCGAGGGAGGCAAAAACATTCAGTACTTC.

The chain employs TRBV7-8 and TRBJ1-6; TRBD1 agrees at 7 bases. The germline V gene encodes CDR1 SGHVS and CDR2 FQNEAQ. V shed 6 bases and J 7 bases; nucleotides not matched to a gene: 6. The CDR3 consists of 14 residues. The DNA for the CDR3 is TGTGCCAGCAGGCAGACAGGGAAAAATTCACCCCTCCACTTT. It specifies CASRQTGKNSPLHF.

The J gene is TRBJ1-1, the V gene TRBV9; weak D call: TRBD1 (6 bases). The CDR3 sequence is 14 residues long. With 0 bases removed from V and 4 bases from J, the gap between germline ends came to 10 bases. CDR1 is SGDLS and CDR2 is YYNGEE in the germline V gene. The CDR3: CASSVANRATEAFF. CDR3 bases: TGTGCCAGCAGCGTAGCCAACAGGGCCACTGAAGCTTTCTTT.

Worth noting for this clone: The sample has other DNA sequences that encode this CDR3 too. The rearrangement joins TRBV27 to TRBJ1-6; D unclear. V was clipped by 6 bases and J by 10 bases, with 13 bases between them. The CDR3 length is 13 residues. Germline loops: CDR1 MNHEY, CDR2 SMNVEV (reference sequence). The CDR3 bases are TGTGCCAGCAGCGCCCGCAAAGGGTCACCCCTCCACTTT. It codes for CASSARKGSPLHF.

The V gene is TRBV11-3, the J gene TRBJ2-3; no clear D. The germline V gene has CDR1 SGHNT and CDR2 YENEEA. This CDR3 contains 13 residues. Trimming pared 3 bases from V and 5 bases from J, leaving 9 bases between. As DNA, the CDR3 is TGTGCCAGCAGCTTGTCTCCAGGAGATACGCAGTATTTT. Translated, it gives CASSLSPGDTQYF.

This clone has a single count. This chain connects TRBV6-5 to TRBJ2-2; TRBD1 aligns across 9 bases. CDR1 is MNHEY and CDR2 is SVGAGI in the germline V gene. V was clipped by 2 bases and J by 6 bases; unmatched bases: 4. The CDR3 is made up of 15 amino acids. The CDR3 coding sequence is TGTGCCAGCAGTTACGGGACAGGGAGGGCCGGGGAGCTGTTTTTT. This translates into CASSYGTGRAGELFF.

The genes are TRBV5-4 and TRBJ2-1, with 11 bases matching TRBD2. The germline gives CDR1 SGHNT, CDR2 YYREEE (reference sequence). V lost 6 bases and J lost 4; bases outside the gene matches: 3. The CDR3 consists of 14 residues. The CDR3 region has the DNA TGTGCCAGCAAGGGACTAGCGGATTACAATGAGCAGTTCTTC. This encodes CASKGLADYNEQFF.

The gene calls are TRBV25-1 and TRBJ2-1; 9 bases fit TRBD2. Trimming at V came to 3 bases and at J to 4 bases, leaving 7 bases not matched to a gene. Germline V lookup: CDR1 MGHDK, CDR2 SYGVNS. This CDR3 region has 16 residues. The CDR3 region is CASSDIAGAQYNEQFF. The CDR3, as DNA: TGTGCCAGCAGTGACATAGCGGGAGCGCAATACAATGAGCAGTTCTTC.

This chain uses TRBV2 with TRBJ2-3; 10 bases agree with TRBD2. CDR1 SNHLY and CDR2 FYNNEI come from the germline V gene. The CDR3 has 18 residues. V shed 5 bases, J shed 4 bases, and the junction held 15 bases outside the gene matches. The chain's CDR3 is CASSYQGGLAGAADTQYF. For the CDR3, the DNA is TGTGCCAGCAGTTATCAGGGCGGGCTAGCGGGAGCTGCAGATACGCAGTATTTT.

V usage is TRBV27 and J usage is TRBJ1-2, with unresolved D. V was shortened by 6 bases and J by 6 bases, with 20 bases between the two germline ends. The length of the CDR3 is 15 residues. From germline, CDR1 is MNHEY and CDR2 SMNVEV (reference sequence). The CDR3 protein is CASRLSGVGGHGYTF. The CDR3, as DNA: TGTGCCAGCAGACTCAGTGGGGTGGGAGGACATGGCTACACCTTC.

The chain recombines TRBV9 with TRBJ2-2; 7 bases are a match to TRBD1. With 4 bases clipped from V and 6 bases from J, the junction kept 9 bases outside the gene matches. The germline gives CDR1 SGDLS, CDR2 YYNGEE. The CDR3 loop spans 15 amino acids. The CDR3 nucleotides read TGTGCCAGCAGCCCCCGGATTACAGGGGCCGGGGAGCTGTTTTTT. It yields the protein CASSPRITGAGELFF.

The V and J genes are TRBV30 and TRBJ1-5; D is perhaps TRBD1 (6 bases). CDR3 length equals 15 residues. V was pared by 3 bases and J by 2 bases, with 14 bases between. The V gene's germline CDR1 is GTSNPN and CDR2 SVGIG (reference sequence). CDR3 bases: TGTGCCTGGAGCCCGTTAGGGGGGGGCAATCAGCCCCAGCATTTT. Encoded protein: CAWSPLGGGNQPQHF.

The CDR3 sequence is CASSGTGDYQPQHF. DNA of the CDR3: TGCGCCAGCAGCGGGACAGGGGACTATCAGCCCCAGCATTTT. The rearrangement links TRBV4-1 to TRBJ1-5; 10 bases map to TRBD1. Germline CDR1 and CDR2: MGHRA and YSYEKL. The V and J ends lost 5 bases and 5 bases, in that order; junction bases with no gene match: 3. The CDR3 extends over 14 amino acids.

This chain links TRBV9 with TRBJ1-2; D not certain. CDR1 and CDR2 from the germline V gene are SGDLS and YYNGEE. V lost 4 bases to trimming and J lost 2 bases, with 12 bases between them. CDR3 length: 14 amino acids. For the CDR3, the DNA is TGTGCCAGCAGCCCCAGCGGGGAGAACTATGGCTACACCTTC. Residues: CASSPSGENYGYTF.

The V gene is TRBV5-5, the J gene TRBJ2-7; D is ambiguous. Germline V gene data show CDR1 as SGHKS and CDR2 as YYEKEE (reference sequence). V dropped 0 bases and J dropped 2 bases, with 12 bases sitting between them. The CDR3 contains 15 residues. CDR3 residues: CASSLGDGIAYEQYF. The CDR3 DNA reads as TGTGCCAGCAGCTTGGGCGACGGCATAGCCTACGAGCAGTACTTC. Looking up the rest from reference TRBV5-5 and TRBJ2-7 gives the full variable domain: DAGVTQSPTHLIKTRGQQVTLRCSPISGHKSVSWYQQVLGQGPQFIFQYYEKEERGRGNFPDRFSARQFPNYSSELNVNALLLGDSALYLCASSLGDGIAYEQYFGPGTRLTVT.

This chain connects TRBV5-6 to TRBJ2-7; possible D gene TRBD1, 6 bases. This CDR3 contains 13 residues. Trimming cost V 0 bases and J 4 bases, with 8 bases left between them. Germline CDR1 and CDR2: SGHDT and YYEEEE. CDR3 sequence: CASSLGTVYEQYF. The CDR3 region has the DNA TGTGCCAGCAGCTTGGGGACAGTTTACGAGCAGTACTTC.